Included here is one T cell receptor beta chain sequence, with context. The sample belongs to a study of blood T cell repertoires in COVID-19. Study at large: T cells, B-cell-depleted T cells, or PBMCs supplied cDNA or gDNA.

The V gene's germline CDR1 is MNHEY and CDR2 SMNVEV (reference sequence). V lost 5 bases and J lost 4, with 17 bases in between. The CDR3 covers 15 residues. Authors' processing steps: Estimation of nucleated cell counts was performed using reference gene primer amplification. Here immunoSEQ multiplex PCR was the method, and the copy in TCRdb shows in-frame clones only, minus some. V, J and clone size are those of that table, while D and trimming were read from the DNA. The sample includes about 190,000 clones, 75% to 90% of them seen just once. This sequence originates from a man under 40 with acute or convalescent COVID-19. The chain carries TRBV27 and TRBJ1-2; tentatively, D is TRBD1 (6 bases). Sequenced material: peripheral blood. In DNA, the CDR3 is TGTGCCAGCAGTCTAACAGGGAGCCCAACCTATGGCTACACCTTC. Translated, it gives CASSLTGSPTYGYTF.